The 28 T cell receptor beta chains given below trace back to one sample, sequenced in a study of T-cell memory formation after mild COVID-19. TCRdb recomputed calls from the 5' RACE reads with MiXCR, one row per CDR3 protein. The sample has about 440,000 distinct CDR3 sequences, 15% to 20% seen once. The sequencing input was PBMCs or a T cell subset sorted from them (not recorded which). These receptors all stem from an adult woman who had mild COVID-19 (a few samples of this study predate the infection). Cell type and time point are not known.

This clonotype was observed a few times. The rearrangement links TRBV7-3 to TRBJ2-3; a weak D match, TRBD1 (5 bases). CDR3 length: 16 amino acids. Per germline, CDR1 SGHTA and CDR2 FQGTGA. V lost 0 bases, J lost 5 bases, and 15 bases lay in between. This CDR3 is CASSLTQGTGRDTQYF. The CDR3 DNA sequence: TGTGCCAGCAGCTTAACGCAGGGCACAGGTCGAGATACGCAGTATTTT.

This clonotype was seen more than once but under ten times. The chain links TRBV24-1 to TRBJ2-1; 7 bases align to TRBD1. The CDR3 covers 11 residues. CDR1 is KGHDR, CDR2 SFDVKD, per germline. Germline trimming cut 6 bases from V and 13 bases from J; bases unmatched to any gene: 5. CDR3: CATSSDRVQFF. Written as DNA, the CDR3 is TGTGCCACCAGTTCAGACAGGGTACAGTTCTTC.

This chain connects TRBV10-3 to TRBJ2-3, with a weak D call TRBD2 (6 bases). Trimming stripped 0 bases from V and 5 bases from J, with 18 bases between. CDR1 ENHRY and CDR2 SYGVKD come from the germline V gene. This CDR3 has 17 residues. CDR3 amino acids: CAISESGRASVRDTQYF. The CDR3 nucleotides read TGTGCCATCAGTGAGTCAGGGCGGGCTAGCGTTAGAGATACGCAGTATTTT.

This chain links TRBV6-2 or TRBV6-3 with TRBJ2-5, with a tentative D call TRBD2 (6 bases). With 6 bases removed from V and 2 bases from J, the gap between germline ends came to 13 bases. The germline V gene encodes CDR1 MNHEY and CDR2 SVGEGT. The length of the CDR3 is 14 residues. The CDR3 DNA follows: TGTGCCAGCAGACACCGACTAGGGCAAGAGACCCAGTACTTC. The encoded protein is CASRHRLGQETQYF.

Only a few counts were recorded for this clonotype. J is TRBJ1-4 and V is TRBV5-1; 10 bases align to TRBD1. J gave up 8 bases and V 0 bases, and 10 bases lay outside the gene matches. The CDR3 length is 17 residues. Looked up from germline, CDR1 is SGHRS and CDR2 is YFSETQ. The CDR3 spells CASSLEQGTGAGEKLFF. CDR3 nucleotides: TGCGCCAGCAGCTTGGAACAGGGGACAGGGGCGGGAGAAAAACTGTTTTTT.

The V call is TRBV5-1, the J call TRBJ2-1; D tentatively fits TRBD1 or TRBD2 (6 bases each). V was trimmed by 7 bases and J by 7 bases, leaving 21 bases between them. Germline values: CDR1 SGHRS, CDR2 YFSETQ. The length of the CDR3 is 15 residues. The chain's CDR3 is CASGRTGARDNEQFF. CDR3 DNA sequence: TGCGCCAGCGGCAGGACGGGGGCCCGGGATAATGAGCAGTTCTTC.

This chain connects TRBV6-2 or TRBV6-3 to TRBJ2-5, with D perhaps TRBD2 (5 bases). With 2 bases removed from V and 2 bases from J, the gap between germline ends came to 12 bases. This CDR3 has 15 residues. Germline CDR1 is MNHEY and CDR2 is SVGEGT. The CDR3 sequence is CASSYRGAEQETQYF. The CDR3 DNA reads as TGTGCCAGCAGTTACCGGGGAGCGGAACAAGAGACCCAGTACTTC.

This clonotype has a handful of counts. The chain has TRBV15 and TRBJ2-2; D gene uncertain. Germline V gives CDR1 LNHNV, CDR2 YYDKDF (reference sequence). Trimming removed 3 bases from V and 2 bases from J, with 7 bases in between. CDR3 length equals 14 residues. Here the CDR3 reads CATSSQLNTGELFF. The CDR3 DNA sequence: TGTGCCACCAGCAGCCAGCTAAACACCGGGGAGCTGTTTTTT.

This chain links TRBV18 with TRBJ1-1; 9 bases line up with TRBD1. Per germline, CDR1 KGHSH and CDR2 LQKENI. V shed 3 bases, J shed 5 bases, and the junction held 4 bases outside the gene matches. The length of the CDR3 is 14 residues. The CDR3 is CASSPTGGWTEAFF. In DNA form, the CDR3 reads TGTGCCAGCTCACCGACAGGGGGTTGGACTGAAGCTTTCTTT.

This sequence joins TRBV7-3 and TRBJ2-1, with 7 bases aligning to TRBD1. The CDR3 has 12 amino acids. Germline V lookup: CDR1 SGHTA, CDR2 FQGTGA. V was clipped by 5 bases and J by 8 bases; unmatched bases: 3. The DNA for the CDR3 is TGTGCCAGCAGCGCGACAGGGTATGAGCAGTTCTTC. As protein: CASSATGYEQFF. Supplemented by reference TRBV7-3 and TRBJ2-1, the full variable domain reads GAGVSQTPSNKVTEKGKYVELRCDPISGHTALYWYRQSLGQGPEFLIYFQGTGAADDSGLPNDRFFAVRPEGSVSTLKIQRTERGDSAVYLCASSATGYEQFFGPGTRLTVL.

The CDR3 nucleotides are TGCGCCAGCCGGAAGTCGGGCTCTCCGAACACCGGGGAGCTGTTTTTT. Its protein product is CASRKSGSPNTGELFF. The chain uses TRBV5-1 and TRBJ2-2; D gene unclear. Germline V gene data show CDR1 as SGHRS and CDR2 as YFSETQ. The CDR3 is 16 residues long. V was trimmed by 7 bases and J by 0 bases, leaving 16 bases between them.

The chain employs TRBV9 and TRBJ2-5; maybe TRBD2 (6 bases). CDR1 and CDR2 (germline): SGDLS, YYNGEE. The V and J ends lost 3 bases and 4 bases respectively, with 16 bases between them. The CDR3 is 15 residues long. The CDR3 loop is CASSEQRARGETQYF. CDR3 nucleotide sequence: TGTGCCAGCAGCGAACAGCGGGCCCGGGGAGAGACCCAGTACTTC.

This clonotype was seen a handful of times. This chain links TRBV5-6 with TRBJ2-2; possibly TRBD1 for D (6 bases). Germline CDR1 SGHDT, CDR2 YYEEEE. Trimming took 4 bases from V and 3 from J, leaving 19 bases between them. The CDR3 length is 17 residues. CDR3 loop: CASSLFIQGRYTGELFF. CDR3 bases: TGTGCCAGCAGCCTTTTCATCCAGGGGAGATACACCGGGGAGCTGTTTTTT. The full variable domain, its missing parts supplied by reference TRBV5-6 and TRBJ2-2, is DAGVTQSPTHLIKTRGQQVTLRCSPKSGHDTVSWYQQALGQGPQFIFQYYEEEERQRGNFPDRFSGHQFPNYSSELNVNALLLGDSALYLCASSLFIQGRYTGELFFGEGSRLTVL.

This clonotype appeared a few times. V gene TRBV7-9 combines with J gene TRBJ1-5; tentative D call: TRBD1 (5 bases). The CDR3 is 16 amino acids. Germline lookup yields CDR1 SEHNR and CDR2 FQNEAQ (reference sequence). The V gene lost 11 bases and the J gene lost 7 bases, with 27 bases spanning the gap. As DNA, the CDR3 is TGTGCCGATTCCTGGGGGGGTAAGCCCTATGTACAGCCCCAGCATTTT. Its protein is CADSWGGKPYVQPQHF.

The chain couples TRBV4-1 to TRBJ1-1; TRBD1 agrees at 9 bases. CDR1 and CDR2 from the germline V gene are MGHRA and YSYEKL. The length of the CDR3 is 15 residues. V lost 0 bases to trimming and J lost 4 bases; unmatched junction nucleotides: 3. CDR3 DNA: TGCGCCAGCAGCCAAGAGGGGACAGGGCTCACTGAAGCTTTCTTT. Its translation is CASSQEGTGLTEAFF.

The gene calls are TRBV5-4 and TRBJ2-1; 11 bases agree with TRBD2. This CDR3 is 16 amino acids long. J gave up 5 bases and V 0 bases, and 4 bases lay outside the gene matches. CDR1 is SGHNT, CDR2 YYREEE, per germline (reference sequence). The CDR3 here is CASSLGLAGTDNEQFF. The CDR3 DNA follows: TGTGCCAGCAGCTTGGGACTAGCGGGGACAGACAATGAGCAGTTCTTC.

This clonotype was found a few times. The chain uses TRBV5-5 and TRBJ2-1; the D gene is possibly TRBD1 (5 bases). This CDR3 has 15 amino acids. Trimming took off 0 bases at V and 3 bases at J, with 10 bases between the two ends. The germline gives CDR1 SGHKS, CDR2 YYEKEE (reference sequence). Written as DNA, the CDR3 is TGTGCCAGCAGCTTGGACGACAGAATCTACAATGAGCAGTTCTTC. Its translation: CASSLDDRIYNEQFF.

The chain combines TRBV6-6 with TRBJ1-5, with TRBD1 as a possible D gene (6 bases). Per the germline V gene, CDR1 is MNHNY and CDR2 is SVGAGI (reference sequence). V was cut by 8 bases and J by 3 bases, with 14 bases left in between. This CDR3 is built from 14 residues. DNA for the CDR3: TGTGCCAGCGCCGGACAGCGGTCCAATCAGCCCCAGCATTTT. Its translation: CASAGQRSNQPQHF.

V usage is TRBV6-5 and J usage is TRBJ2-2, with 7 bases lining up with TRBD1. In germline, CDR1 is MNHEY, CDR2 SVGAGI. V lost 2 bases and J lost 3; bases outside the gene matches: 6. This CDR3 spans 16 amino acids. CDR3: CASSYLGQGDTGELFF. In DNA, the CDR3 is TGTGCCAGCAGTTACCTAGGGCAGGGGGACACCGGGGAGCTGTTTTTT.

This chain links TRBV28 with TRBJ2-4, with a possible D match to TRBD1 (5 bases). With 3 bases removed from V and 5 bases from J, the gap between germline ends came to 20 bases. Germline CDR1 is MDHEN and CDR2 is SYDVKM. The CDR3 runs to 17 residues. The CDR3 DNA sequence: TGTGCCAGCAGTTTCCTCCTGGGGCGAGATGAAGAAAACATTCAGTACTTC. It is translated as CASSFLLGRDEENIQYF.

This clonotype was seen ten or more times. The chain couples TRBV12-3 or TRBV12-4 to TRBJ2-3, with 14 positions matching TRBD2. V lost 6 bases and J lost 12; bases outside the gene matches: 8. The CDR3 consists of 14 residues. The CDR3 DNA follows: TGTGCCAGCAGGGGGACTAGCGGGAGAGGGGACCAGTATTTT. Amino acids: CASRGTSGRGDQYF.

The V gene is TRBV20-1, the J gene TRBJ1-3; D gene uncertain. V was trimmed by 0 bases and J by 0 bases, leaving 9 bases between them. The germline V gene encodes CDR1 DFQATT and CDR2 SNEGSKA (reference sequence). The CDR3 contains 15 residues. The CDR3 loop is CSARDSQSSGNTIYF. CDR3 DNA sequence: TGCAGTGCTAGAGATTCACAGAGCTCTGGAAACACCATATATTTT.

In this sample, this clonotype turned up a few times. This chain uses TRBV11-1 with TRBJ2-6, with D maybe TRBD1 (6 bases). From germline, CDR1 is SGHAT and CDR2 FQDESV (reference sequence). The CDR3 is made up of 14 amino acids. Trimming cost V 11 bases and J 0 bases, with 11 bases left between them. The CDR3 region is CAARDTSGANVLTF. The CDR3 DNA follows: TGTGCCGCCAGGGACACCTCTGGGGCCAACGTCCTGACTTTC.

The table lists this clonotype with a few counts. In DNA form, the CDR3 reads TGTGCCAGTTTAAAGGGGTCCGACACTGAAGCTTTCTTT. It yields the protein CASLKGSDTEAFF. The gene calls are TRBV19 and TRBJ1-1; a weak D match, TRBD1 (5 bases). The CDR3 has 13 residues. Germline-derived CDR1 and CDR2 are LNHDA and SQIVND (reference sequence). The germline V and J ends were trimmed by 8 bases and 3 bases, with 13 bases remaining between them.

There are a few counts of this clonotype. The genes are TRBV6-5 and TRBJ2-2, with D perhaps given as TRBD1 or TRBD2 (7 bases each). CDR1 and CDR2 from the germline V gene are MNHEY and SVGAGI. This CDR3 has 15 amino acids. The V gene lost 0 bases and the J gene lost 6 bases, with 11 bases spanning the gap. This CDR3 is CASSYSRGGPGELFF. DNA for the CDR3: TGTGCCAGCAGTTACTCCAGGGGGGGTCCCGGGGAGCTGTTTTTT.

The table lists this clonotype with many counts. The CDR3 nucleotides are TGTGCCAGCAGTGCCGACAGGGTAGTTGGACTAGCGGACAATGAGCAGTTCTTC. This sequence encodes CASSADRVVGLADNEQFF. This rearrangement joins TRBV6-4 to TRBJ2-1; 10 bases line up with TRBD2. Germline V gives CDR1 MRHNA, CDR2 SNTAGT. J lost 5 bases, V lost 4 bases, and 14 bases had no gene match. This CDR3 has 18 residues.

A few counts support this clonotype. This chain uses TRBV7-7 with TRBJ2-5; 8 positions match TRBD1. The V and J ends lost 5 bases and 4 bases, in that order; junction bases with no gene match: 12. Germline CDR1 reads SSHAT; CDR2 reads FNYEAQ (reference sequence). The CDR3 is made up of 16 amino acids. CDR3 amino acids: CASSRTQGAIGETQYF. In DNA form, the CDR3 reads TGTGCCAGCAGCAGGACCCAGGGGGCAATAGGAGAGACCCAGTACTTC.

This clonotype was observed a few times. The CDR3 DNA reads as TGTGCCAGCAGCCTCAACAGAGCTTTCTTT. Its translation is CASSLNRAFF. The chain links TRBV12-3 or TRBV12-4 to TRBJ1-1; D remains unclear. CDR3 length equals 10 residues. The ends were cut back, 6 bases at V and 10 bases at J, with 9 bases in the middle.